Below are 23 T cell receptor beta chains sequenced from a single sample in a study of blood T cells in healthy people across ages. Using a J-beta primer mix together with a sample-barcoded 5' primer, a second PCR was run for roughly 6 to 11 cycles. TCRdb passed the 5' RACE reads through MiXCR, listing each CDR3 protein once. Altogether 850,000 to 950,000 distinct CDR3 sequences are present, more than 25% being singletons, with the ten largest covering around 16%. The sample was blood. The receptors derive from an elderly woman in good health.

This clonotype was seen many times. V usage is TRBV20-1 and J usage is TRBJ1-6; 8 positions match TRBD1. V dropped 7 bases and J dropped 6; count of bases not matched to a gene: 5. The CDR3 length is 13 residues. Germline CDR1 reads DFQATT; CDR2 reads SNEGSKA (reference sequence). The CDR3 coding sequence is TGCAGTGTCCGGGACAGGATTAATTCACCCCTCCACTTT. Its protein product is CSVRDRINSPLHF.

This clonotype appeared many times. The V gene is TRBV28, the J gene TRBJ2-3; D not certain. The CDR3 consists of 13 residues. The V gene lost 7 bases and the J gene lost 0 bases, with 8 bases spanning the gap. CDR1 MDHEN and CDR2 SYDVKM come from the germline V gene. The CDR3 DNA sequence: TGTGCCAGCAAAGTCCGGAGCACAGATACGCAGTATTTT. This sequence encodes CASKVRSTDTQYF.

V gene TRBV10-2 combines with J gene TRBJ2-5, with D possibly being TRBD2 (6 bases). The CDR3 has 14 residues. CDR1 and CDR2 (germline): WSHSY, SAAADI. Trimming removed 4 bases from V and 4 bases from J, with 13 bases in between. The CDR3 DNA reads as TGCGCCAGCAGTGTGAGGACTACCCCAGAGACCCAGTACTTC. Translating gives CASSVRTTPETQYF.

As regards this clonotype: This may stem from a read error, because a much larger clone lies one nucleotide away. V is TRBV5-1 and J is TRBJ1-2; the D gene is possibly TRBD1 (6 bases). Per the germline V gene, CDR1 is SGHRS and CDR2 is YFSETQ. This CDR3 comprises 15 residues. The CDR3 here is CACSSDLQGLHGYTF. CDR3 nucleotides: TGCGCCTGCAGCTCCGACTTACAGGGTCTTCATGGCTACACCTTC.

About this clonotype: This may stem from a read error, because a much larger clone lies one nucleotide away. The chain is built from TRBV7-2 and TRBJ1-2, with D perhaps TRBD1 (5 bases). CDR3 length: 16 residues. Trimming took 3 bases from V and 6 from J, leaving 20 bases between them. In germline, CDR1 is SGHTA, CDR2 FQGNSA. CDR3 DNA: TGTGCCAGCAGCTTTAGAGGGGAAGGGAGAGACCATGGCTACACCTTC. This sequence encodes CASSFRGEGRDHGYTF.

The rearrangement uses TRBV12-3 or TRBV12-4 and TRBJ1-4; 9 bases are shared with TRBD1. V trimming: 7 bases; J trimming: 8 bases; junction bases outside the gene matches: 26. The CDR3 runs to 20 residues. CDR3 DNA: TGTGCCAGCACCATAGACGGACAGGGGATATTTTCTTTGTACGACGAAAAACTGTTTTTT. Translating gives CASTIDGQGIFSLYDEKLFF.

This clonotype was picked up many times. An end of the junction does not agree with germline; a read error may underlie this. The chain combines TRBV12-3 or TRBV12-4 with TRBJ1-6; TRBD1 might be the D (5 bases). The CDR3 has 13 residues. The DNA for the CDR3 is TGTGCCAGCAGGAGAGAGGGGATCGATCCCCCCCACTTT. This translates into CASRREGIDPPHF.

This clonotype was seen repeatedly, ten times or more. The CDR3 loop reads CASSLNREQETQYF. The CDR3 bases are TGTGCCAGCTCACTAAACAGGGAACAAGAGACCCAGTACTTC. The chain joins TRBV18 to TRBJ2-5, with D tentatively TRBD1 (6 bases). Deletions cut 4 bases from V and 2 bases from J, with 11 bases between. This CDR3 has 14 amino acids. Germline values: CDR1 KGHSH, CDR2 LQKENI.

The table lists this clonotype with many counts. J is TRBJ2-7 and V is TRBV12-3 or TRBV12-4; D assignment may be TRBD1 or TRBD2 (5 bases each). Between the trimmed V and J ends, which lost 5 bases and 1 base, there was a span of 18 bases. This CDR3 is built from 16 residues. The CDR3: CASSPRRDVLSYEQYF. The CDR3 DNA reads as TGTGCCAGCAGTCCTAGACGGGACGTATTATCCTACGAGCAGTACTTC.

The chain links TRBV6-6 to TRBJ2-3; 7 bases match TRBD2. This CDR3 is 17 amino acids long. CDR1 and CDR2 (germline): MNHNY, SVGAGI (reference sequence). J gave up 1 base and V 2 bases, and 9 bases lay outside the gene matches. CDR3 in amino acids: CASSYGNPAGGTDTQYF. CDR3 nucleotides: TGTGCCAGCAGTTACGGTAATCCGGCGGGGGGCACAGATACGCAGTATTTT.

Concerning this clonotype itself: In this CDR3 the conserved last residue, phenylalanine or tryptophan, is missing, so a read error is likely. The rearrangement joins TRBV5-4 to TRBJ2-1, with D tentatively TRBD1 (6 bases). CDR1 SGHNT and CDR2 YYREEE come from the germline V gene (reference sequence). The CDR3 spans 16 residues. V was trimmed by 4 bases and J by 6 bases, leaving 20 bases between them. CDR3 in DNA: TGTGCCAGCAGCCGTGGTGGGCAGGGGAAGGGCAATGAGCAGTTCTTA. Amino acid sequence: CASSRGGQGKGNEQFL.

This clonotype was seen repeatedly, ten times or more. The chain uses TRBV7-9 and TRBJ1-2, with TRBD1 matching over 7 bases. The CDR3 has 17 residues. The germline gives CDR1 SEHNR, CDR2 FQNEAQ (reference sequence). The ends lost 3 bases at V and 0 bases at J; junction bases unmatched: 10. This CDR3 is CASSLRGGDRANYGYTF. The DNA of the CDR3 is TGTGCCAGCAGCTTGCGGGGAGGAGACAGGGCTAACTATGGCTACACCTTC.

The DNA of the CDR3 is TGTGCCAGCATCCCACAGGGACTCGGTGAGCAGTTCTTC. As protein: CASIPQGLGEQFF. The rearrangement links TRBV2 to TRBJ2-1; D tentatively reads TRBD1 or TRBD2 (6 bases each). Trimming cost V 7 bases and J 9 bases, with 16 bases left between them. The CDR3 length is 13 residues. Germline V lookup: CDR1 SNHLY, CDR2 FYNNEI.

This clonotype appeared many times. The V call is TRBV12-3 or TRBV12-4, the J call TRBJ2-3; 10 positions match TRBD2. The CDR3 totals 16 residues. V dropped 4 bases and J dropped 5; count of bases not matched to a gene: 9. The CDR3 coding sequence is TGTGCCAGCAGTTCTAGGAGCGGGGGGGCGAGAGATACGCAGTATTTT. Residues: CASSSRSGGARDTQYF.

Many counts were recorded for this clonotype. The V gene is TRBV7-8, the J gene TRBJ1-2; D uncertain. Germline CDR1 and CDR2: SGHVS and FQNEAQ. The CDR3 has 15 residues. Trimming removed 0 bases from V and 2 bases from J, with 10 bases in between. The CDR3 loop is CASSLAGLPNYGYTF. The CDR3 DNA reads as TGTGCCAGCAGCTTAGCCGGACTCCCGAACTATGGCTACACCTTC.

This clonotype has at least ten counts. This chain joins TRBV20-1 and TRBJ1-2; D is unclear. The CDR3 is 12 residues long. V dropped 6 bases and J dropped 2 bases, with 10 bases sitting between them. The germline V gene encodes CDR1 DFQATT and CDR2 SNEGSKA (reference sequence). CDR3 bases: TGCAGTGCCCGGACCGGGAACTATGGCTACACCTTC. Translated: CSARTGNYGYTF.

This clonotype was seen ten or more times. This chain joins TRBV20-1 and TRBJ1-5, with 7 bases lining up with TRBD1. Germline-derived CDR1 and CDR2 are DFQATT and SNEGSKA (reference sequence). This CDR3 has 16 residues. With V trimmed by 5 bases and J by 0 bases, 10 bases remained unmatched. CDR3 DNA sequence: TGCAGTGCTTCGGCGGACAGGAGTTATAGCAATCAGCCCCAGCATTTT. Encoded protein: CSASADRSYSNQPQHF.

This clonotype was counted at least ten times. The chain couples TRBV25-1 to TRBJ1-2; D possibly corresponds to TRBD1 (5 bases). Germline assignment: CDR1 MGHDK and CDR2 SYGVNS. The CDR3 loop spans 14 amino acids. With 6 bases removed from V and 4 bases from J, the gap between germline ends came to 15 bases. The CDR3 is CASSSGLQIYGYTF. DNA of the CDR3: TGTGCCAGCAGCTCGGGACTCCAGATCTATGGCTACACCTTC.

Remarks on this clonotype: This may be a read error: a much more frequent sequence differs by one nucleotide. The J gene is TRBJ2-7, the V gene TRBV28; the D gene is possibly TRBD1 (6 bases). The J call may be faulty, since TRBJ2-5 better matches the DNA end. The CDR3 contains 14 residues. CDR1 and CDR2 from the germline V gene are MDHEN and SYDVKM. CDR3 region: CANSPTGPVETQYF. CDR3 nucleotide sequence: TGTGCCAACAGCCCAACAGGGCCCGTAGAGACCCAGTACTTC.

There are many counts of this clonotype. The chain couples TRBV11-2 to TRBJ2-4; a possible D gene is TRBD2 (6 bases). The CDR3 runs to 14 residues. Trimming removed 0 bases from V and 3 bases from J, with 6 bases in between. Germline V gene lookup returns CDR1 SGHAT and CDR2 FQNNGV. Here the CDR3 reads CASSLEEGKNIQYF. CDR3 DNA sequence: TGTGCCAGCAGCTTAGAGGAGGGCAAAAACATTCAGTACTTC.

The rearrangement links TRBV29-1 to TRBJ2-5, with D perhaps TRBD2 (5 bases). Germline values: CDR1 SQVTM, CDR2 ANQGSEA. The ends were cut back, 1 base at V and 5 bases at J, with 11 bases in the middle. The CDR3 has 13 amino acids. Here the CDR3 DNA reads TGCAGCGTTGAAGGTAATGGACTGGAGACCCAGTACTTC. Translation gives CSVEGNGLETQYF. Looking up the rest from reference TRBV29-1 and TRBJ2-5 gives the full variable domain: SAVISQKPSRDICQRGTSLTIQCQVDSQVTMMFWYRQQPGQSLTLIATANQGSEATYESGFVIDKFPISRPNLTFSTLTVSNMSPEDSSIYLCSVEGNGLETQYFGPGTRLLVL.

The chain employs TRBV28 and TRBJ1-2, with D possibly matching TRBD1 (5 bases). CDR1 is MDHEN, CDR2 SYDVKM, per germline. The V end lost 6 bases, the J end lost 4 bases, and 15 bases lay between the germline ends. The CDR3 loop spans 14 amino acids. The CDR3 sequence is CASRLGQIAYGYTF. The DNA for the CDR3 is TGTGCCAGCAGGTTGGGGCAGATCGCCTATGGCTACACCTTC.

At least ten counts were recorded for this clonotype. The rearrangement uses TRBV6-2 or TRBV6-3 and TRBJ2-5, with 7 bases lining up with TRBD2. The junction had 13 bases not matched to a gene; V was cut back by 6 bases and J by 0 bases. The germline CDR1 and CDR2 sequences are MNHEY and SVGEGT. The CDR3 has 17 residues. This CDR3 reads CASRTILGLSYQETQYF. CDR3 bases: TGTGCCAGCAGAACTATCTTGGGACTATCGTACCAAGAGACCCAGTACTTC.